The entry below describes one TCR beta chain. V lost 2 bases and J 4 bases, leaving 11 bases between the germline ends. CDR1 is GTSNPN, CDR2 SVGIG, per germline (reference sequence). CDR3 size: 14 residues. Clones were read by immunoSEQ multiplex PCR, and TCRdb kept only the in-frame ones, dropping some. Of 15,000 to 20,000 clones detected, 75% to 90% appear once; the ten largest clones hold approximately 3.4%. This record comes from a study of blood T cell repertoires in COVID-19. Sequenced input: peripheral blood. This TCR came from a human donor in a cohort sampled during active COVID-19. J is TRBJ1-4 and V is TRBV30; D is possibly TRBD1 (6 bases). The CDR3 DNA reads as TGTGCCTGGAGTATACAGGGAATTAATGAAAAACTGTTTTTT. Protein product: CAWSIQGINEKLFF.